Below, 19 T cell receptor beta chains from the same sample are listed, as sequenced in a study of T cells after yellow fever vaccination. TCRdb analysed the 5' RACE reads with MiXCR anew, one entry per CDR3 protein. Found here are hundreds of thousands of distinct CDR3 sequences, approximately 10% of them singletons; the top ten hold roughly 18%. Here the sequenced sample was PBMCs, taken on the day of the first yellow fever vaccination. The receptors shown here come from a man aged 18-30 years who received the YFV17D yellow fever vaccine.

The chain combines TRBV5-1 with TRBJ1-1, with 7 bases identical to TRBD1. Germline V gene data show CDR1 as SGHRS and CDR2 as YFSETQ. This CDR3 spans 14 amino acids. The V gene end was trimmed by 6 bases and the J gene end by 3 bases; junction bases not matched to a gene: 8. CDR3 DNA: TGCGCCAGCACGAGAACAGGACAGGACACTGAAGCTTTCTTT. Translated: CASTRTGQDTEAFF.

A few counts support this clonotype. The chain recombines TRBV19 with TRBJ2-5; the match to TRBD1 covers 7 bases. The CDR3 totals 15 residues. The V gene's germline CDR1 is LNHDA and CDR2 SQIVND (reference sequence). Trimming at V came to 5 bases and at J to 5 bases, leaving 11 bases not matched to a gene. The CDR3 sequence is CASSPQTGFGETQYF. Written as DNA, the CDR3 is TGTGCCAGTAGTCCCCAGACAGGGTTTGGGGAGACCCAGTACTTC.

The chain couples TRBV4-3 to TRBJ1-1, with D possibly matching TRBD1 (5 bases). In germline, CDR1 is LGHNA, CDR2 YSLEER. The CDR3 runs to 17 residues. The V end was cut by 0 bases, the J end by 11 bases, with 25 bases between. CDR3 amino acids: CASSQEERTGGSRDAFF. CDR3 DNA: TGCGCCAGCAGCCAAGAAGAGAGAACAGGAGGAAGTCGTGACGCTTTCTTT.

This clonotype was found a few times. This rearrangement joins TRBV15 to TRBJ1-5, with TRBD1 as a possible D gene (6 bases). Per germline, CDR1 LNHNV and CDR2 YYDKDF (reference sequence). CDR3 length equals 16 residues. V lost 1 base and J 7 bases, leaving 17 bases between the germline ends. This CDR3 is CATSRVLPGGWQPQHF. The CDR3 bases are TGTGCCACCAGCAGAGTTCTCCCGGGGGGCTGGCAGCCCCAGCATTTT.

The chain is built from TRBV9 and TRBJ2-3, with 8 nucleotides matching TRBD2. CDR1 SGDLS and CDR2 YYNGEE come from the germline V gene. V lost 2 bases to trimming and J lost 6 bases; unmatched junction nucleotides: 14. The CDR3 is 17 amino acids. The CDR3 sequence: CASSVSQLSGGGDTQYF. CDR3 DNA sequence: TGTGCCAGCAGCGTGTCTCAGTTAAGCGGGGGTGGGGATACGCAGTATTTT.

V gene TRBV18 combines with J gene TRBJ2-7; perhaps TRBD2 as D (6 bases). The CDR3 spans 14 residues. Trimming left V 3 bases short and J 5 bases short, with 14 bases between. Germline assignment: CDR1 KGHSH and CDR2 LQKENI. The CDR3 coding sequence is TGTGCCAGCTCACCGACCTGGGGAGGTAACGAGCAGTACTTC. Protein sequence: CASSPTWGGNEQYF.

The CDR3 protein is CASSDPGSSGGASDTQYF. In DNA form, the CDR3 reads TGTGCCAGCAGCGACCCGGGCTCTAGCGGGGGGGCCTCAGATACGCAGTATTTT. The J gene is TRBJ2-3, the V gene TRBV6-1, with 12 nucleotides matching TRBD2. CDR3 length: 18 amino acids. J gave up 4 bases and V 6 bases, and 14 bases lay outside the gene matches. Germline CDR1 is MNHNS and CDR2 is SASEGT.

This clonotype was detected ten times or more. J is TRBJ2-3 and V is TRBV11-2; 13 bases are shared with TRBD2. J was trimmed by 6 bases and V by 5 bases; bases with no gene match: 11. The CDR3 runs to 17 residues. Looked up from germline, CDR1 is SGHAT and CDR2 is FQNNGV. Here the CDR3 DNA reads TGTGCCAGCAGCAAGGGACTAGCGGGGTATGATCGGGATACGCAGTATTTT. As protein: CASSKGLAGYDRDTQYF.

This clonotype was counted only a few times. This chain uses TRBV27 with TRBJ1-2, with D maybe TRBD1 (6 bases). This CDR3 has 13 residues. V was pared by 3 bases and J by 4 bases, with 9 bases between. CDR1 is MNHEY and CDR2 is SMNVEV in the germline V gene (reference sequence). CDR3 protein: CASSFQQGYGYTF. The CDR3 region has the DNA TGTGCCAGCAGTTTCCAACAGGGCTATGGCTACACCTTC.

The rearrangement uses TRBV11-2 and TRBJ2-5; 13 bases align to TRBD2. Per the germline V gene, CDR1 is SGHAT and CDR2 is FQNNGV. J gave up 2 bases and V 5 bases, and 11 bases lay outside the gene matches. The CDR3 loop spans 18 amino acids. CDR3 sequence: CASSRGTSGGARQETQYF. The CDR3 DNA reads TGTGCCAGCAGCCGAGGCACTAGCGGGGGGGCGCGTCAAGAGACCCAGTACTTC.

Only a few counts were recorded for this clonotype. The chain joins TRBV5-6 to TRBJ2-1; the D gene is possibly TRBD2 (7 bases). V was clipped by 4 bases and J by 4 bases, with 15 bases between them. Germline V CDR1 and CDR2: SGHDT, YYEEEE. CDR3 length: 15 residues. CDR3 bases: TGTGCCAGCAGCCTTTGGGGGGGCCGTTACAATGAGCAGTTCTTC. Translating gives CASSLWGGRYNEQFF.

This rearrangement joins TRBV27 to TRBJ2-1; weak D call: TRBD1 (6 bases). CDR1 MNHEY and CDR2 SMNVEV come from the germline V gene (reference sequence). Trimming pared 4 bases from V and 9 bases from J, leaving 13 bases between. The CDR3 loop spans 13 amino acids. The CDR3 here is CASSSLGGSEQFF. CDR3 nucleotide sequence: TGTGCCAGCAGTTCCCTTGGGGGCAGTGAGCAGTTCTTC.

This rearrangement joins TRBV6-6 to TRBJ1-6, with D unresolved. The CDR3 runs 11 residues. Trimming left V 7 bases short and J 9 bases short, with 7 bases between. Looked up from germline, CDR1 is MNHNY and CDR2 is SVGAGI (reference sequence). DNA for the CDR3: TGTGCCAGCACGGTCAGTTCACCCCTCCACTTT. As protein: CASTVSSPLHF.

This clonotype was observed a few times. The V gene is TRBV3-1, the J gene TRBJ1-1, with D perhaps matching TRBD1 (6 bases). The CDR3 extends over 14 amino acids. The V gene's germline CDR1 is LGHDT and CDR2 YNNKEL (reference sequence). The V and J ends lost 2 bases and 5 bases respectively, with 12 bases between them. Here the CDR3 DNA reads TGTGCCAGCAGCCAAACAGGGACTTGGACTGAAGCTTTCTTT. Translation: CASSQTGTWTEAFF.

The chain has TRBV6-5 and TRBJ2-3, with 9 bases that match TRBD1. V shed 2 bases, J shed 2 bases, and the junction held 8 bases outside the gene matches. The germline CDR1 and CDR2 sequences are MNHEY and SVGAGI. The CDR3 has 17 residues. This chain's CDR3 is CASSYALGQGNTDTQYF. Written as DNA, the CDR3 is TGTGCCAGCAGTTACGCCCTGGGACAGGGAAACACAGATACGCAGTATTTT.

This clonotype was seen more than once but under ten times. CDR3 nucleotides: TGTGCCAGCAGCCAGGCACGGGGGTGGGGCATGAACACTGAAGCTTTCTTT. As protein: CASSQARGWGMNTEAFF. The rearrangement joins TRBV7-9 to TRBJ1-1; the D gene is possibly TRBD1 (5 bases). Deletions cut 5 bases from V and 0 bases from J, with 19 bases between. The CDR3 sequence is 17 residues long. Germline V gene sequence: CDR1 SEHNR, CDR2 FQNEAQ (reference sequence).

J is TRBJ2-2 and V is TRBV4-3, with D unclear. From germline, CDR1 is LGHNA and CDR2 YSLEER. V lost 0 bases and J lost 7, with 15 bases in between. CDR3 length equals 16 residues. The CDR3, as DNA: TGCGCCAGCAGCCAAGACGAACCGGACGCGTACGGGGAGCTGTTTTTT. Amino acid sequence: CASSQDEPDAYGELFF.

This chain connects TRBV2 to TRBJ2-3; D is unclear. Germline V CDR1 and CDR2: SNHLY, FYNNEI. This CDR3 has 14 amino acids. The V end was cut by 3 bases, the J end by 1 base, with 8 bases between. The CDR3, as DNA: TGTGCCAGCAGTGATTCGGCAGGCACAGATACGCAGTATTTT. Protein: CASSDSAGTDTQYF.

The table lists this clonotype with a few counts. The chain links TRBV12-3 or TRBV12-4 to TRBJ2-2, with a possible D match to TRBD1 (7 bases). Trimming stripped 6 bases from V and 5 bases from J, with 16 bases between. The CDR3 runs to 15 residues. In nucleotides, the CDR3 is TGTGCCAGCAGGCGACGACAGGGAGGAACCGGGGAGCTGTTTTTT. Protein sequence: CASRRRQGGTGELFF.